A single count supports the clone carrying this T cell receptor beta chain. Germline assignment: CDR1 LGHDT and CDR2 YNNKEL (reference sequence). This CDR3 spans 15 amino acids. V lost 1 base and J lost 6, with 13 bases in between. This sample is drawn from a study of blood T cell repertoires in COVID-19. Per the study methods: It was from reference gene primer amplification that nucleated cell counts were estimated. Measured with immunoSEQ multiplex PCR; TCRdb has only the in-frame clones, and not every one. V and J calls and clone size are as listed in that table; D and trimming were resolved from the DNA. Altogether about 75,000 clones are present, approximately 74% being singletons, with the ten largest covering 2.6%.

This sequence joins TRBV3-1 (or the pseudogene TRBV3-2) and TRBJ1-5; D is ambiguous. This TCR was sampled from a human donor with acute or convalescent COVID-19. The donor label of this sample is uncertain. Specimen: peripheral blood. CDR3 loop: CASSQGSGRSQPQHF. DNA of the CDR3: TGTGCCAGCAGCCAAGGGTCGGGAAGAAGTCAGCCCCAGCATTTT.